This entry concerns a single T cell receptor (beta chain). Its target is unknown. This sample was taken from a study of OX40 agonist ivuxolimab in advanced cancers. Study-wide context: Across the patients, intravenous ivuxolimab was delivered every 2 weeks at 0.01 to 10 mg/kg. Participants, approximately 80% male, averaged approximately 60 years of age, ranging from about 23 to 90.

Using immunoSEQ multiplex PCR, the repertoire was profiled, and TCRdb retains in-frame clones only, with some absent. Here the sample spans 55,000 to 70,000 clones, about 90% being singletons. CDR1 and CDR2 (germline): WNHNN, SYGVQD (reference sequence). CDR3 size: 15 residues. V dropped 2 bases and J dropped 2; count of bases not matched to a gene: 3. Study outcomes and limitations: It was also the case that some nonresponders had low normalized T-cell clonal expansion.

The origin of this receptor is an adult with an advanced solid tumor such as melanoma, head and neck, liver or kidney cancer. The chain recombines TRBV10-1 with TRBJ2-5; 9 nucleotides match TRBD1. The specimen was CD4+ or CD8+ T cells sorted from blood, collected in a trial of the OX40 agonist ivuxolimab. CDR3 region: CASSEDRGWQETQYF. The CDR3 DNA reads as TGCGCCAGCAGTGAGGACAGGGGGTGGCAAGAGACCCAGTACTTC.